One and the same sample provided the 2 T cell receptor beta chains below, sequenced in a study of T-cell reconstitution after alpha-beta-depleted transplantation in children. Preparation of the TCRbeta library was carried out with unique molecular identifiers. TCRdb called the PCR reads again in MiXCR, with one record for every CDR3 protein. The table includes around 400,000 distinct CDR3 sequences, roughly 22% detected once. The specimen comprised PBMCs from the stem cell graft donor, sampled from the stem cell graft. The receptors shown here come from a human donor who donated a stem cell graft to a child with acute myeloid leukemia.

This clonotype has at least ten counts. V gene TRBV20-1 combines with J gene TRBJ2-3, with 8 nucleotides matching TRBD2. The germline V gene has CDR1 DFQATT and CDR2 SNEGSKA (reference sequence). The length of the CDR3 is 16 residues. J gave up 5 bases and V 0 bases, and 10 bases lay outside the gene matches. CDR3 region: CSAREPSGSGLDTQYF. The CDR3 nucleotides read TGCAGTGCTAGAGAACCGAGCGGGAGCGGTTTAGATACGCAGTATTTT.

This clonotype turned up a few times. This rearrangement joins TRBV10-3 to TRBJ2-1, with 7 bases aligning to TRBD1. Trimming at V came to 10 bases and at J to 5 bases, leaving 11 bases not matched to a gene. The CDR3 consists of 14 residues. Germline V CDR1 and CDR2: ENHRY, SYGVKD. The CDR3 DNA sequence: TGTGCCACGGATGACAGGGACCCAAACAATGAGCAGTTCTTC. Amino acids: CATDDRDPNNEQFF.